Listed here are 27 T cell receptor beta chains from one sample, sequenced in a study of CD8+ T cells in alopecia areata. Extracted RNA was reverse transcribed, and the resulting cDNA served as sequencing template. TCRdb keeps only in-frame clones here, not all; method: immunoSEQ multiplex PCR. The sample consists of 15,000 to 16,000 clones, about 63% of them appearing once. Peripheral blood and lesional scalp punch biopsies came from alopecia areata patients. Sample: skin. Receptor source: a human donor with alopecia areata.

This chain uses TRBV18 with TRBJ1-5; 8 nucleotides line up with TRBD1. There are 16 residues in the CDR3. J lost 6 bases, V lost 3 bases, and 10 bases had no gene match. Germline assignment: CDR1 KGHSH and CDR2 LQKENI. CDR3 protein: CASSPGQEMLPQPQHF. The CDR3 DNA follows: TGTGCCAGCTCACCGGGACAGGAGATGCTGCCTCAGCCCCAGCATTTT.

The rearrangement uses TRBV28 and TRBJ1-2; D is ambiguous. Germline assignment: CDR1 MDHEN and CDR2 SYDVKM. The V end lost 3 bases, the J end lost 8 bases, and 13 bases lay between the germline ends. CDR3 size: 13 residues. The CDR3 nucleotides are TGTGCCAGCAGTTTGGGAGTTGGGGTCGGCTACACCTTC. It yields the protein CASSLGVGVGYTF.

Only a few counts were recorded for this clone. This chain joins TRBV13 and TRBJ2-2, with 9 bases aligning to TRBD2. Unmatched junction bases numbered 2, after V lost 6 bases and J lost 0 bases. The CDR3 consists of 15 residues. Germline CDR1 and CDR2: PRHDT and FYEKMQ (reference sequence). This CDR3 is CASSEREANTGELFF. CDR3 DNA sequence: TGTGCCAGCAGTGAGCGGGAGGCGAACACCGGGGAGCTGTTTTTT.

This sequence joins TRBV21-1 and TRBJ1-2. TRBV21-1 represents a pseudogene. The CDR3 runs to 14 residues. In DNA form, the CDR3 reads TGTGCCAGCAGCAAACCGGGGCTCCTATATGGCTACACCTTC. Its protein product is CASSKPGLLYGYTF.

The gene calls are TRBV7-9 and TRBJ1-3; D is unresolved. From germline, CDR1 is SEHNR and CDR2 FQNEAQ (reference sequence). V was trimmed by 4 bases and J by 0 bases, leaving 10 bases between them. This CDR3 is built from 15 residues. DNA of the CDR3: TGTGCCAGCAGCTCCCGGGGAAACTCTGGAAACACCATATATTTT. This translates into CASSSRGNSGNTIYF.

The V and J genes are TRBV7-8 and TRBJ1-2, with a tentative D call TRBD1 (6 bases). The CDR3 extends over 14 amino acids. With 3 bases removed from V and 4 bases from J, the gap between germline ends came to 12 bases. CDR1 is SGHVS and CDR2 is FQNEAQ in the germline V gene. The CDR3 loop is CASSLGAGGYGYTF. CDR3 DNA sequence: TGTGCCAGCAGCTTGGGGGCGGGGGGCTATGGCTACACCTTC.

The V and J genes are TRBV5-6 and TRBJ2-5, with 8 bases that match TRBD2. The germline CDR1 and CDR2 sequences are SGHDT and YYEEEE. There are 15 residues in the CDR3. J was trimmed by 5 bases and V by 5 bases; bases with no gene match: 11. The CDR3 region has the DNA TGTGCCAGCAGGTCGATTAGCGGGAACCGGGAGACCCAGTACTTC. It specifies CASRSISGNRETQYF.

The table lists this clone with a few counts. V is TRBV11-2 and J is TRBJ2-1, with D perhaps TRBD2 (5 bases). The CDR3 runs to 17 residues. Germline V CDR1 and CDR2: SGHAT, FQNNGV. Trimming pared 3 bases from V and 4 bases from J, leaving 19 bases between. CDR3 sequence reads: CASSFNQDSSRYNEQFF. The CDR3 nucleotides are TGTGCCAGCAGCTTTAATCAGGACTCCTCCCGATACAATGAGCAGTTCTTC.

The chain links TRBV28 to TRBJ2-7; 8 positions match TRBD2. V dropped 9 bases and J dropped 3; count of bases not matched to a gene: 10. This CDR3 is 14 amino acids long. Per germline, CDR1 MDHEN and CDR2 SYDVKM. CDR3 loop: CASHPFSGDYEQYF. CDR3 DNA sequence: TGTGCCAGTCACCCATTTAGCGGGGACTACGAGCAGTACTTC.

This chain connects TRBV27 to TRBJ2-3, with D unresolved. This CDR3 is built from 16 residues. Germline CDR1 is MNHEY and CDR2 is SMNVEV (reference sequence). Between the trimmed V and J ends, which lost 5 bases and 2 bases, there was a span of 17 bases. The CDR3 DNA follows: TGTGCCAGCAGTCTCCGCCGGGTGCGGATCACAGATACGCAGTATTTT. The encoded protein is CASSLRRVRITDTQYF.

The chain carries TRBV7-8 and TRBJ2-2; D might be TRBD2 (6 bases). Germline values: CDR1 SGHVS, CDR2 FQNEAQ. The CDR3 runs 17 residues. Trimming took off 2 bases at V and 5 bases at J, with 18 bases between the two ends. The CDR3 spells CASSLYGGGFRTGELFF. The CDR3 DNA sequence: TGTGCCAGCAGCTTATACGGGGGAGGCTTTCGTACCGGGGAGCTGTTTTTT.

The table lists this clone with a count of one. V is TRBV7-3 and J is TRBJ2-1, with TRBD2 identical over 8 bases. CDR3 length: 16 amino acids. V was pared by 5 bases and J by 3 bases, with 9 bases of the junction left unmatched. Germline assignment: CDR1 SGHTA and CDR2 FQGTGA. The CDR3 DNA follows: TGTGCCAGCAGCCCACCGGGACTAGGCGACTACAATGAGCAGTTCTTC. This encodes CASSPPGLGDYNEQFF.

In its sample, this clone was seen a few times. The chain uses TRBV10-2 and TRBJ2-2; D is uncertain. The germline CDR1 and CDR2 sequences are WSHSY and SAAADI. V lost 6 bases and J 5 bases, leaving 16 bases between the germline ends. The CDR3 spans 15 residues. CDR3 DNA sequence: TGCGCCAGCAGCGCCGGCGGCCGCTCTACCGGGGAGCTGTTTTTT. Translated, it gives CASSAGGRSTGELFF.

The genes are TRBV5-1 and TRBJ1-4; D is ambiguous. This CDR3 has 12 residues. Trimming pared 4 bases from V and 6 bases from J, leaving 7 bases between. Germline assignment: CDR1 SGHRS and CDR2 YFSETQ. The CDR3 sequence: CASSGDDEKLFF. In DNA form, the CDR3 reads TGCGCCAGCAGCGGGGATGATGAAAAACTGTTTTTT.

The chain has TRBV29-1 and TRBJ2-1; 9 bases agree with TRBD2. Germline CDR1 is SQVTM and CDR2 is ANQGSEA. CDR3 length: 17 amino acids. With V trimmed by 3 bases and J by 4 bases, 13 bases remained unmatched. As DNA, the CDR3 is TGCAGCGTTGACAGGCGCGGGTCAGCGGGAGGTTACAATGAGCAGTTCTTC. It specifies CSVDRRGSAGGYNEQFF.

The chain links TRBV13 to TRBJ2-1; 7 bases are shared with TRBD2. The CDR3 consists of 18 residues. J was trimmed by 0 bases and V by 3 bases; bases with no gene match: 11. In germline, CDR1 is PRHDT, CDR2 FYEKMQ (reference sequence). This CDR3 is CASSLSGRGGSSYNEQFF. The CDR3 nucleotides read TGTGCCAGCAGCTTGTCGGGGCGCGGCGGGAGCTCCTACAATGAGCAGTTCTTC. Supplemented by reference TRBV13 and TRBJ2-1, the full variable domain reads AAGVIQSPRHLIKEKRETATLKCYPIPRHDTVYWYQQGPGQDPQFLISFYEKMQSDKGSIPDRFSAQQFSDYHSELNMSSLELGDSALYFCASSLSGRGGSSYNEQFFGPGTRLTVL.

The chain couples TRBV27 to TRBJ1-1; 11 positions match TRBD1. The length of the CDR3 is 16 residues. Germline lookup yields CDR1 MNHEY and CDR2 SMNVEV (reference sequence). The trim removed 4 bases at V and 7 bases at J, leaving 11 bases unmatched. CDR3: CASSSHTRTGGGEAFF. The CDR3 nucleotides read TGTGCCAGCAGTTCCCACACCCGGACAGGGGGCGGTGAAGCTTTCTTT.

The rearrangement joins TRBV4-1 to TRBJ1-1, with a possible D match to TRBD1 (5 bases). This CDR3 has 15 residues. Per the germline V gene, CDR1 is MGHRA and CDR2 is YSYEKL. Trimming stripped 7 bases from V and 0 bases from J, with 15 bases between. In DNA, the CDR3 is TGCGCCAGCAACTTTCGCGGGGCGATGAACACTGAAGCTTTCTTT. Encoded protein: CASNFRGAMNTEAFF.

This chain connects TRBV30 to TRBJ1-2, with unresolved D. Germline V gene lookup returns CDR1 GTSNPN and CDR2 SVGIG (reference sequence). V was trimmed by 0 bases and J by 2 bases, leaving 7 bases between them. There are 13 residues in the CDR3. The CDR3 bases are TGTGCCTGGAGTGTAGACCTCAACTATGGCTACACCTTC. Its protein is CAWSVDLNYGYTF.

This sequence joins TRBV10-3 and TRBJ2-7; TRBD1 agrees at 7 bases. Germline V lookup: CDR1 ENHRY, CDR2 SYGVKD. Trimming cost V 6 bases and J 1 base; bases outside gene matches: 9. There are 15 residues in the CDR3. CDR3 region: CAISNRGRGSYEQYF. CDR3 in DNA: TGTGCCATCAGCAACAGGGGAAGAGGTTCCTACGAGCAGTACTTC.

V gene TRBV27 combines with J gene TRBJ2-4, with TRBD1 identical over 8 bases. The J segment lost 2 bases and the V segment lost 4 bases, leaving 7 bases of the junction unmatched. Germline loops: CDR1 MNHEY, CDR2 SMNVEV (reference sequence). The CDR3 runs 16 residues. CDR3 nucleotides: TGTGCCAGCAGTTCCGGACAGGGTTTATCCAAAAACATTCAGTACTTC. As protein: CASSSGQGLSKNIQYF.

This clone was detected only a few times. V is TRBV6-5 and J is TRBJ1-4; weak D call: TRBD1 (6 bases). Germline CDR1 is MNHEY and CDR2 is SVGAGI. The CDR3 spans 14 residues. V lost 2 bases and J lost 8, with 12 bases in between. The CDR3 DNA follows: TGTGCCAGCAGTTACCGGGCAGGGGACGAAAAACTGTTTTTT. Protein sequence: CASSYRAGDEKLFF.

The V call is TRBV27, the J call TRBJ1-1; no clear D. V was pared by 0 bases and J by 2 bases, with 1 base between. Germline CDR1 is MNHEY and CDR2 is SMNVEV (reference sequence). The CDR3 is made up of 12 amino acids. CDR3 in amino acids: CASSLSNTEAFF. CDR3 coding DNA: TGTGCCAGCAGTTTATCAAACACTGAAGCTTTCTTT.

This chain connects TRBV4-3 to TRBJ2-7, with D perhaps TRBD1 (5 bases). The CDR3 loop spans 14 amino acids. Germline V gene data show CDR1 as LGHNA and CDR2 as YSLEER. Trimming stripped 5 bases from V and 2 bases from J, with 13 bases between. The CDR3 loop is CASSWVAGTYEQYF. The CDR3 DNA reads TGCGCCAGCAGCTGGGTCGCAGGGACCTACGAGCAGTACTTC.

A few counts support this clone. The chain employs TRBV11-2 and TRBJ2-7; 11 positions agree with TRBD2. This CDR3 spans 16 amino acids. Trimming removed 3 bases from V and 2 bases from J; junction bases left unmatched: 6. The germline V gene encodes CDR1 SGHAT and CDR2 FQNNGV. The CDR3 DNA reads TGTGCCAGCAGCTTTACTAGCGGGAGCGCAACCTACGAGCAGTACTTC. It translates to CASSFTSGSATYEQYF.

This clone was detected a few times. This sequence joins TRBV7-2 and TRBJ2-1; 8 nucleotides match TRBD2. Germline lookup yields CDR1 SGHTA and CDR2 FQGNSA. J gave up 6 bases and V 5 bases, and 6 bases lay outside the gene matches. This CDR3 is 14 amino acids long. The chain's CDR3 is CASSATSGFNEQFF. The DNA of the CDR3 is TGTGCCAGCAGCGCTACTAGCGGTTTCAATGAGCAGTTCTTC.

This clone has just a few counts. This chain connects TRBV7-9 to TRBJ1-1; D is uncertain. The CDR3 has 15 residues. V was trimmed by 3 bases and J by 7 bases, leaving 18 bases between them. CDR1 is SEHNR and CDR2 is FQNEAQ in the germline V gene (reference sequence). The CDR3 reads CASSFPSGKPNEAFF. DNA for the CDR3: TGTGCCAGCAGCTTTCCATCGGGAAAACCAAATGAAGCTTTCTTT.